There are many counts of the clone carrying this T cell receptor (beta chain). The target antigen is unknown. The data were taken from a study of spatial heterogeneity in lung cancer. As for the study in general: The mean occurrence of each unique TCR and UMI combination in raw reads exceeded eight.

TCR cDNA molecules each carried a unique molecular identifier. TCRdb analysed the 5' RACE reads with MiXCR anew, one entry per CDR3 protein. The sample contains more than 25,000 distinct CDR3 sequences, approximately 5.1% of which appear only once. The germline V and J ends were trimmed by 4 bases and 2 bases, with 13 bases remaining between them. The germline V gene encodes CDR1 SGHTA and CDR2 FQGNSA. The CDR3 totals 15 residues. Study-wide findings and caveats: Blood contained ubiquitous expanded tumor TCRs more at resection than at follow-up.

Noted time point: blood at routine non-recurrence follow-up after resection. In each case, whole RNA from tumor, nontumor lung or frozen PBMC was sequenced unsorted. The sequencing here drew on PBMCs, taken at follow-up. The rearrangement joins TRBV7-2 to TRBJ2-3; D unclear. The clonotype comes from a female donor with early-stage non-small cell lung cancer. The CDR3 reads CASSSSPRSTDTQYF. The CDR3 nucleotides are TGTGCCAGCAGCTCTTCCCCTCGATCCACAGATACGCAGTATTTT.